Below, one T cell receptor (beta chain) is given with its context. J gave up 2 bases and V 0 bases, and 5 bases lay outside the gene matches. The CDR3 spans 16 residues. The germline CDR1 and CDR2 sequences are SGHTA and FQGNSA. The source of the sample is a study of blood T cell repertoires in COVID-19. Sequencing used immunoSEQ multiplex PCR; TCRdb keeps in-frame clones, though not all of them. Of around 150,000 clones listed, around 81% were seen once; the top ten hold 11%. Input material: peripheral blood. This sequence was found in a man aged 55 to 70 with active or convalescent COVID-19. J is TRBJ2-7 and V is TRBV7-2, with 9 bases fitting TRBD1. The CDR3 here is CASSLAPRDRAYEQYF. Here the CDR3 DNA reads TGTGCCAGCAGCTTAGCTCCCCGGGACAGGGCCTACGAGCAGTACTTC.